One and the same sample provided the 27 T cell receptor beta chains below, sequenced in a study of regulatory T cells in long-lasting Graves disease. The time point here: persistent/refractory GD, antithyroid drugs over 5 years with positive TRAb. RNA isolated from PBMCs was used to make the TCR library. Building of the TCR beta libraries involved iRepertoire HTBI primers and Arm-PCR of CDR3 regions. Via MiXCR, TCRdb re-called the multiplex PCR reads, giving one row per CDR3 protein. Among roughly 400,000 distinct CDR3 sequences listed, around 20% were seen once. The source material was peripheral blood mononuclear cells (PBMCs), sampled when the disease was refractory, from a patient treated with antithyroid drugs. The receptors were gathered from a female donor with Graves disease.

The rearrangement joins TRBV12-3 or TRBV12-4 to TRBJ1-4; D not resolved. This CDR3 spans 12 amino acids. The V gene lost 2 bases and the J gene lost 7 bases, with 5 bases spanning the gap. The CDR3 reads CASSLWGEKLFF. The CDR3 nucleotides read TGTGCCAGCAGTTTATGGGGTGAAAAACTGTTTTTT.

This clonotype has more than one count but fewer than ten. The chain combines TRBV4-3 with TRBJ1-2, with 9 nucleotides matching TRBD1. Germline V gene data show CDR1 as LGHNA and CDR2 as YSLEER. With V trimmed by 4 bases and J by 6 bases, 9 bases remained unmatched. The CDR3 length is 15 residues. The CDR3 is CASSPRDRGIDGYTF. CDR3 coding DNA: TGCGCCAGCAGCCCCCGCGACAGGGGGATTGATGGCTACACCTTC.

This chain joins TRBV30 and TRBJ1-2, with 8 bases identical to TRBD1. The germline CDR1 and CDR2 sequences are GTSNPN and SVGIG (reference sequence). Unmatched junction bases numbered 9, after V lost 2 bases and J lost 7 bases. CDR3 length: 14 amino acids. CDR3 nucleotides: TGTGCCTGGAGTCCCACAGGGGGTCCCTTTGGCTACACCTTC. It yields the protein CAWSPTGGPFGYTF.

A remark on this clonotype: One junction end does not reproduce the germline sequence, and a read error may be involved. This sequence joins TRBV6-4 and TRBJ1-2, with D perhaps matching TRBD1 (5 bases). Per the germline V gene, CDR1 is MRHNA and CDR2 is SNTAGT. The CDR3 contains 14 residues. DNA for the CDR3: TGTGCCAGCAGTTACTCCAGGGTTCTCTCCGGCTACACCTTC. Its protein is CASSYSRVLSGYTF.

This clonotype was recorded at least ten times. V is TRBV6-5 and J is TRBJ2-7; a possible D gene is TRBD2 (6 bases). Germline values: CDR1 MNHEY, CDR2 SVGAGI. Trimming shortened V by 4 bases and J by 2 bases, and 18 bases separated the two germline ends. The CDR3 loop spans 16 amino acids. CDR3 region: CASSSSGTPTPYEQYF. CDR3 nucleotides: TGTGCCAGCAGTTCATCCGGGACTCCGACCCCCTACGAGCAGTACTTC.

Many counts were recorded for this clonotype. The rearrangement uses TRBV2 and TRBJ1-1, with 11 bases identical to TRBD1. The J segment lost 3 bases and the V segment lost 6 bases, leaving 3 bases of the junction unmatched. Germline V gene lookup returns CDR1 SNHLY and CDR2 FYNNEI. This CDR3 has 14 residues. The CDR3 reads CASSRDRGDTEAFF. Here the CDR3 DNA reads TGTGCCAGCAGCCGGGACAGGGGGGACACTGAAGCTTTCTTT.

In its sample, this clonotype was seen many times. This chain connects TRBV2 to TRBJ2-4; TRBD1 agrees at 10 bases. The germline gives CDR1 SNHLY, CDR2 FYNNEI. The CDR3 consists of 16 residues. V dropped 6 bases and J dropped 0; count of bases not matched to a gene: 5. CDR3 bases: TGTGCCAGCAGGACAGGGGGCGAGGGAGCCAAAAACATTCAGTACTTC. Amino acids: CASRTGGEGAKNIQYF.

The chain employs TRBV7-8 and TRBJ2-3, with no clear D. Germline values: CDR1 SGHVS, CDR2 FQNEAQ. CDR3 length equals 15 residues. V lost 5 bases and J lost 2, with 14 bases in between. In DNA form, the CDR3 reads TGTGCCAGCAGCGCCTTTGCCACACTCACAGATACGCAGTATTTT. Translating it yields CASSAFATLTDTQYF.

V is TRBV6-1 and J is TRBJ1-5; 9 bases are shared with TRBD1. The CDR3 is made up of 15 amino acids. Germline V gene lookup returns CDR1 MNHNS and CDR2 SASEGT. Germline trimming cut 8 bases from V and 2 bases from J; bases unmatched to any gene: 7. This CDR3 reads CASGQTGGGNQPQHF. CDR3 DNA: TGTGCCAGCGGCCAGACAGGGGGTGGCAATCAGCCCCAGCATTTT.

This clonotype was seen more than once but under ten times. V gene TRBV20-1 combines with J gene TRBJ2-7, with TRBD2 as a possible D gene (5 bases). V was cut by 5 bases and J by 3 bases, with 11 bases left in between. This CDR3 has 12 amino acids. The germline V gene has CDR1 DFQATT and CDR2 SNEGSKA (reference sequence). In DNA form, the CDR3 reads TGCAGTGCTCGGAAACTAGACTACGAGCAGTACTTC. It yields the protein CSARKLDYEQYF.

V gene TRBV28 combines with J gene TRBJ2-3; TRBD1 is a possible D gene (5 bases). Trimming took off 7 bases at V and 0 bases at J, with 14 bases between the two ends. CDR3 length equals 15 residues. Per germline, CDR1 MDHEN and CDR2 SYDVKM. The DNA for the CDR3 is TGTGCCAGCATTCAAGGGGTGGGGAGCACAGATACGCAGTATTTT. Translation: CASIQGVGSTDTQYF.

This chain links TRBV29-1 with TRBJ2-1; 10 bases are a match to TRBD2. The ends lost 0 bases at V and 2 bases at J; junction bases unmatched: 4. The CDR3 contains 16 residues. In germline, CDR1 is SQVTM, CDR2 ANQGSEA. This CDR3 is CSVEDRGTSAYNEQFF. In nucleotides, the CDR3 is TGCAGCGTTGAAGATAGGGGGACTAGCGCCTACAATGAGCAGTTCTTC.

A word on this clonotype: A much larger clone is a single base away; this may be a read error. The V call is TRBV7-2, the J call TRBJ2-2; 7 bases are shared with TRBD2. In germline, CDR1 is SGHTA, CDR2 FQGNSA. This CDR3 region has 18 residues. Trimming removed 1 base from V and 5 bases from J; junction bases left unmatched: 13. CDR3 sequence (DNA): TGTGCCAGCAGCTTAGAGGCAGCGGGACCCCCGACAACCGGGGAGCTGTTTTTT. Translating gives CASSLEAAGPPTTGELFF. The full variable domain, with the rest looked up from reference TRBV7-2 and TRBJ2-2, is GAGVSQSPSNKVTEKGKDVELRCDPISGHTALYWYRQSLGQGLEFLIYFQGNSAPDKSGLPSDRFSAERTGGSVSTLTIQRTQQEDSAVYLCASSLEAAGPPTTGELFFGEGSRLTVL.

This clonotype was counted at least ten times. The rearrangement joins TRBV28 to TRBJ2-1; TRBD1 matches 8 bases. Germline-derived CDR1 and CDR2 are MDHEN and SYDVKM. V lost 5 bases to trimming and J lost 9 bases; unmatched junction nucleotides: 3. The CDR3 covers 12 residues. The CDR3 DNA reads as TGTGCCAGCAGTGGACAGGGAGTTGAGCAGTTCTTC. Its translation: CASSGQGVEQFF.

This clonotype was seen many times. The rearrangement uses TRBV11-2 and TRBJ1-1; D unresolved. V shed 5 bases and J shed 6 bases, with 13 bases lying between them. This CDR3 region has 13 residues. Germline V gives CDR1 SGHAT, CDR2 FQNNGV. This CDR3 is CASSQAGYAEAFF. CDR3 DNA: TGTGCCAGCAGCCAAGCGGGGTACGCTGAAGCTTTCTTT.

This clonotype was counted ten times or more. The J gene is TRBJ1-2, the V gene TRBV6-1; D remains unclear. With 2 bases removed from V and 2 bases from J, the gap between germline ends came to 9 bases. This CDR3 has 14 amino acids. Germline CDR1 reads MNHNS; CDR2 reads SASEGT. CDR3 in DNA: TGTGCCAGCAGTGAATATCACGGGAACTATGGCTACACCTTC. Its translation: CASSEYHGNYGYTF.

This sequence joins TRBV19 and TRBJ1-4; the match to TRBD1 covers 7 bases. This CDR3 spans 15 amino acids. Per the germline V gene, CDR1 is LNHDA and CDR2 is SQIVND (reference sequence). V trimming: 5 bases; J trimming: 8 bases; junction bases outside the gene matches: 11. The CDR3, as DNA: TGTGCCAGTAGTCCGCCGGCAGGGGGAAGAGAAAAACTGTTTTTT. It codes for CASSPPAGGREKLFF. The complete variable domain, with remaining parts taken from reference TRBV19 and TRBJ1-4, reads DGGITQSPKYLFRKEGQNVTLSCEQNLNHDAMYWYRQDPGQGLRLIYYSQIVNDFQKGDIAEGYSVSREKKESFPLTVTSAQKNPTAFYLCASSPPAGGREKLFFGSGTQLSVL.

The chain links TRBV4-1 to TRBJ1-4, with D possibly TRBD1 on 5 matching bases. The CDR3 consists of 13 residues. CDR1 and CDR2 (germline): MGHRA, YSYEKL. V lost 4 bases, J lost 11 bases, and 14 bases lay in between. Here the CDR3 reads CASSLGVLEKLFF. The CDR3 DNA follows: TGCGCCAGCAGCCTAGGGGTCCTGGAGAAACTGTTTTTT.

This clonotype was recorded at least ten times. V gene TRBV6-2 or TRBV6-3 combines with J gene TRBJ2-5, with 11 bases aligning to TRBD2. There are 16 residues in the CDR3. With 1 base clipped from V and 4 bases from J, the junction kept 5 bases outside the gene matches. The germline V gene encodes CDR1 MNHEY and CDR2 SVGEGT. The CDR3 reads CASSYLGLAAAETQYF. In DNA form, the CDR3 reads TGTGCCAGCAGTTACTTGGGACTAGCGGCAGCAGAGACCCAGTACTTC.

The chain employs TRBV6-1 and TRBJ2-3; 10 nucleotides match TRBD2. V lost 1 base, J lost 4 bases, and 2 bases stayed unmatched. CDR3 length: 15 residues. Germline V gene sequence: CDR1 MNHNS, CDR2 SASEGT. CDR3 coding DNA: TGTGCCAGCAGTGAAGGCCTAGCGGGAGCAGATACGCAGTATTTT. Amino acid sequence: CASSEGLAGADTQYF.

The CDR3 loop is CAWSVEGNGYTF. DNA of the CDR3: TGTGCCTGGAGTGTTGAGGGAAATGGCTACACCTTC. The rearrangement uses TRBV30 and TRBJ1-2; the D is unclear. Germline CDR1 is GTSNPN and CDR2 is SVGIG (reference sequence). Trimming removed 0 bases from V and 6 bases from J, with 8 bases in between. The CDR3 covers 12 residues.

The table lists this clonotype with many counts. The CDR3 is CASSAAASLNTGELFF. The CDR3 coding sequence is TGTGCCAGCAGTGCGGCGGCAAGCCTTAACACCGGGGAGCTGTTTTTT. This chain connects TRBV2 to TRBJ2-2; unclear D gene. This CDR3 is 16 amino acids long. Trimming removed 4 bases at V and 2 bases at J, with 14 bases between. Germline CDR1 is SNHLY and CDR2 is FYNNEI.

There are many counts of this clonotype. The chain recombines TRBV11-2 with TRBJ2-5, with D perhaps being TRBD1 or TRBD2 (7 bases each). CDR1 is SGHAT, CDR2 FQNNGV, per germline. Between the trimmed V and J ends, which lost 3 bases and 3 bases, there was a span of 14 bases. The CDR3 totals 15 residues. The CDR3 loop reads CASSFSTGREETQYF. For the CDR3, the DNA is TGTGCCAGCAGCTTCTCGACAGGGAGGGAAGAGACCCAGTACTTC.

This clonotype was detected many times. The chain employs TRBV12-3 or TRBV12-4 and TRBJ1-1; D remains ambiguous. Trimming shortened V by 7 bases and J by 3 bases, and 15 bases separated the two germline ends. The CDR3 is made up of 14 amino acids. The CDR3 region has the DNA TGTGCCAGCACCCCCGGGTGGATGGACACTGAAGCTTTCTTT. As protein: CASTPGWMDTEAFF.

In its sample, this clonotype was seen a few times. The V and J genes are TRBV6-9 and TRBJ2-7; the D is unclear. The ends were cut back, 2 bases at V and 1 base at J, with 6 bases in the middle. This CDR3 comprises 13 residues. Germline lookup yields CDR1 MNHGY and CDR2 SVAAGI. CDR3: CASSYTDSYEQYF. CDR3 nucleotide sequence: TGTGCCAGCAGTTATACAGATTCCTACGAGCAGTACTTC.

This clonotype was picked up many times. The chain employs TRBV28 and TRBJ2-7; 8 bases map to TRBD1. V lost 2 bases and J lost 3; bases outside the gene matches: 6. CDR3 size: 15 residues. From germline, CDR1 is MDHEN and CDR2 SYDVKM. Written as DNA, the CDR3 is TGTGCCAGCAGTTTACGGCCTGGACAGGGCTACGAGCAGTACTTC. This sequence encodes CASSLRPGQGYEQYF.

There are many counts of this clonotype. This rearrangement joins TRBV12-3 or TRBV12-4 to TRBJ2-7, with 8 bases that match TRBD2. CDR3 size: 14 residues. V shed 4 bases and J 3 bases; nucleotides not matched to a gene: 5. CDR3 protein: CASSSGGSRYEQYF. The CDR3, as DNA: TGTGCCAGCAGTTCGGGGGGGAGCCGCTACGAGCAGTACTTC.